The 26 T cell receptor beta chains reported below all come from one sample, sequenced in a study of post-analysis software for immune sequencing data. General observations from the study: Among a handful of TRBV segments more frequent in patients than controls were TRBV5-6, TRBV5-1 and TRBV20-1.

The authors incorporated unique molecular identifiers into the TCR beta cDNA libraries. One entry per CDR3 protein results from TCRdb running MiXCR on the PCR reads. The data contain about 760,000 distinct CDR3 sequences, 30% of them seen just once; the ten biggest clones take up around 0.56%. These receptors' targets are unknown. Sample: blood. Receptors were obtained from a girl aged 10-17 years with multiple sclerosis.

In this sample, this clonotype turned up a few times. This chain links TRBV10-3 with TRBJ2-3; 7 bases align to TRBD1. This CDR3 is built from 14 residues. The germline CDR1 and CDR2 sequences are ENHRY and SYGVKD. Trimming cost V 7 bases and J 9 bases; bases outside gene matches: 13. This chain's CDR3 is CAITPRDSMATQYF. The CDR3 DNA follows: TGTGCCATCACCCCACGGGACAGTATGGCCACGCAGTATTTT.

This clonotype has just a few counts. This chain connects TRBV28 to TRBJ1-2, with D maybe TRBD1 (6 bases). In germline, CDR1 is MDHEN, CDR2 SYDVKM. The CDR3 runs to 13 residues. The ends were cut back, 8 bases at V and 1 base at J, with 11 bases in the middle. This chain's CDR3 is CASHGQFNYGYTF. CDR3 in DNA: TGTGCCAGCCACGGACAGTTTAACTATGGCTACACCTTC.

This clonotype has a handful of counts. V gene TRBV15 combines with J gene TRBJ2-6; unclear D gene. Trimming pared 0 bases from V and 0 bases from J, leaving 12 bases between. Germline V gene data show CDR1 as LNHNV and CDR2 as YYDKDF (reference sequence). The CDR3 length is 18 residues. CDR3 bases: TGTGCCACCAGCAGAGATCAGCACGGCTCCTCTGGGGCCAACGTCCTGACTTTC. This sequence encodes CATSRDQHGSSGANVLTF.

This clonotype was seen only once. V and J are TRBV20-1 and TRBJ2-7; possible D gene TRBD1, 6 bases. Trimming removed 2 bases from V and 0 bases from J, with 17 bases in between. The CDR3 runs 16 residues. CDR1 is DFQATT, CDR2 SNEGSKA, per germline (reference sequence). CDR3 in DNA: TGCAGTGCTAGATCCCCTGACAGGTCCGACTCCTACGAGCAGTACTTC. Translation: CSARSPDRSDSYEQYF.

This clonotype is a singleton in its sample. An end of the junction does not agree with germline; a read error may underlie this. The chain has TRBV5-1 and TRBJ1-4; D call uncertain. The germline V gene has CDR1 SGHRS and CDR2 YFSETQ. This CDR3 has 14 amino acids. This CDR3 reads CASSSGPTNEKRFF. The CDR3 DNA follows: TGCGCCAGCAGCTCCGGGCCGACTAATGAAAAACGGTTTTTT.

The J gene is TRBJ1-1, the V gene TRBV29-1, with TRBD1 matching 10 bases. Germline CDR1 and CDR2: SQVTM and ANQGSEA. The junction had 26 bases not matched to a gene; V was cut back by 4 bases and J by 0 bases. The CDR3 consists of 22 residues. The CDR3 region is CSVGSQSSYRTGTGALNTEAFF. CDR3 in DNA: TGCAGCGTTGGTTCCCAAAGTTCATACAGGACCGGGACAGGGGCCCTGAACACTGAAGCTTTCTTT.

This clonotype has only a few counts. Written as DNA, the CDR3 is TGTGCCAGCAGATTGGACAGCCGTCCGAATTCACCCCTCCACTTT. Translated: CASRLDSRPNSPLHF. The chain uses TRBV27 and TRBJ1-6, with a weak D call TRBD1 (6 bases). Germline assignment: CDR1 MNHEY and CDR2 SMNVEV (reference sequence). V lost 6 bases and J 7 bases, leaving 16 bases between the germline ends. The CDR3 has 15 residues.

A single count supports this clonotype. Since no conserved phenylalanine or tryptophan closes the CDR3, a read error is the likely cause. V usage is TRBV5-1 and J usage is TRBJ2-5; 10 bases line up with TRBD1. J gave up 2 bases and V 4 bases, and 11 bases lay outside the gene matches. The CDR3 is made up of 17 amino acids. In germline, CDR1 is SGHRS, CDR2 YFSETQ. The CDR3 DNA follows: TGCGCCAGCAGCCCCTCCGTGGGGACAGGGGAGCAAGAGACCCAGTACTGC. It is translated as CASSPSVGTGEQETQYC.

The rearrangement joins TRBV21-1 to TRBJ2-5; the table assigns TRBD1, which was not confirmed against the DNA. TRBV21-1 is shown as a pseudogene. This CDR3 has 14 residues. The CDR3 spells CASSKGGYQETQYF. In DNA, the CDR3 is TGTGCCAGCAGCAAGGGGGGGTACCAAGAGACCCAGTACTTC.

This clonotype appeared a few times. The gene calls are TRBV7-2 and TRBJ2-3, with a possible D match to TRBD2 (6 bases). The V end lost 6 bases, the J end lost 1 base, and 17 bases lay between the germline ends. The CDR3 extends over 16 amino acids. Germline assignment: CDR1 SGHTA and CDR2 FQGNSA. This CDR3 reads CASRLRRAGGTDTQYF. The CDR3 nucleotides read TGTGCCAGCAGATTAAGGAGGGCCGGGGGCACAGATACGCAGTATTTT.

The V gene is TRBV27, the J gene TRBJ2-1, with TRBD1 matching over 10 bases. This CDR3 region has 14 residues. CDR1 MNHEY and CDR2 SMNVEV come from the germline V gene (reference sequence). Unmatched junction bases numbered 2, after V lost 2 bases and J lost 7 bases. CDR3 nucleotide sequence: TGTGCCAGCAGTTTAGGGACAGGGGCTAATGAGCAGTTCTTC. Amino acids: CASSLGTGANEQFF.

A few counts support this clonotype. The CDR3 nucleotides read TGTGCCACCAGCAGAGGGTGGGGGACTTTCACAGATACGCAGTATTTT. This encodes CATSRGWGTFTDTQYF. The chain is built from TRBV15 and TRBJ2-3, with TRBD2 as a possible D gene (6 bases). With 1 base removed from V and 2 bases from J, the gap between germline ends came to 13 bases. CDR3 size: 16 residues. CDR1 is LNHNV and CDR2 is YYDKDF in the germline V gene (reference sequence).

This clonotype has ten or more counts. The chain links TRBV6-1 to TRBJ2-5; TRBD1 might be the D (7 bases). This CDR3 region has 14 residues. V was cut by 2 bases and J by 2 bases, with 9 bases left in between. Germline V gives CDR1 MNHNS, CDR2 SASEGT. DNA for the CDR3: TGTGCCAGCAGTGAACAGGGGGGTCAAGAGACCCAGTACTTC. Its protein product is CASSEQGGQETQYF.

The sample holds a few counts of this clonotype. V gene TRBV20-1 combines with J gene TRBJ2-3, with 8 nucleotides matching TRBD1. V trimming: 5 bases; J trimming: 3 bases; junction bases outside the gene matches: 7. There are 14 residues in the CDR3. CDR1 is DFQATT and CDR2 is SNEGSKA in the germline V gene (reference sequence). CDR3 DNA: TGCAGTGCTCGCTATAACAGGGGGACAGATACGCAGTATTTT. It is translated as CSARYNRGTDTQYF.

This clonotype has a handful of counts. The chain uses TRBV4-2 and TRBJ1-5; maybe TRBD1 (5 bases). V dropped 0 bases and J dropped 0 bases, with 24 bases sitting between them. The germline V gene has CDR1 LGHNA and CDR2 YNFKEQ. The CDR3 sequence is 21 residues long. In nucleotides, the CDR3 is TGTGCCAGCAGCCAAGACCCCCGACAGCACGGGGGGTCTTATAGCAATCAGCCCCAGCATTTT. This codes for CASSQDPRQHGGSYSNQPQHF.

In this sample, this clonotype turned up a few times. This CDR3 is CASKGDNSYEQYF. The CDR3 DNA reads as TGTGCCAGCAAGGGGGACAATTCCTACGAGCAGTACTTC. The genes are TRBV6-2 or TRBV6-3 and TRBJ2-7; weak D call: TRBD1 (6 bases). V was cut by 7 bases and J by 1 base, with 11 bases left in between. The germline CDR1 and CDR2 sequences are MNHEY and SVGEGT. This CDR3 contains 13 residues.

This clonotype was recorded a few times. V and J are TRBV25-1 and TRBJ2-3; D remains unclear. The CDR3 extends over 13 amino acids. V lost 2 bases and J 6 bases, leaving 9 bases between the germline ends. From germline, CDR1 is MGHDK and CDR2 SYGVNS. CDR3 amino acids: CASSERITDTQYF. DNA of the CDR3: TGTGCCAGCAGTGAACGTATCACCGATACGCAGTATTTT.

This clonotype turned up a few times. The rearrangement links TRBV5-5 to TRBJ2-7; 11 bases are shared with TRBD1. The CDR3 length is 16 residues. Germline-derived CDR1 and CDR2 are SGHKS and YYEKEE (reference sequence). J lost 2 bases, V lost 4 bases, and 8 bases had no gene match. The CDR3 DNA reads TGTGCCAGCAGCCCGATGCCGGGACAGGGGGCCTACGAGCAGTACTTC. This codes for CASSPMPGQGAYEQYF.

This clonotype has ten or more counts. The chain links TRBV20-1 to TRBJ2-1; tentatively, D is TRBD1 (6 bases). Germline lookup yields CDR1 DFQATT and CDR2 SNEGSKA (reference sequence). CDR3 length equals 12 residues. V was pared by 6 bases and J by 4 bases, with 10 bases between. The CDR3 spells CSASGQYNEQFF. Here the CDR3 DNA reads TGCAGTGCGTCAGGACAGTACAATGAGCAGTTCTTC.

There are many counts of this clonotype. The V gene is TRBV4-3, the J gene TRBJ2-5; D is undetermined. V was clipped by 1 base and J by 11 bases, with 14 bases between them. Looked up from germline, CDR1 is LGHNA and CDR2 is YSLEER. The length of the CDR3 is 13 residues. The chain's CDR3 is CASSQVWGGEQYF. CDR3 DNA: TGCGCCAGCAGCCAAGTTTGGGGTGGTGAGCAGTACTTC.

This clonotype was counted only a few times. The CDR3 reads CASSLRTGLAAYEQYF. The CDR3 DNA sequence: TGTGCCAGCAGCTTGCGTACGGGACTAGCGGCCTACGAGCAGTACTTC. The V and J genes are TRBV5-5 and TRBJ2-5, with 11 bases matching TRBD2. Gene TRBJ2-7 matches the end of the DNA better, so the J call may be wrong. There are 16 residues in the CDR3. Germline assignment: CDR1 SGHKS and CDR2 YYEKEE (reference sequence).

The J gene is TRBJ1-2, the V gene TRBV20-1; TRBD1 agrees at 8 bases. Trimming at V came to 5 bases and at J to 3 bases, leaving 11 bases not matched to a gene. Looked up from germline, CDR1 is DFQATT and CDR2 is SNEGSKA (reference sequence). There are 15 residues in the CDR3. As DNA, the CDR3 is TGCAGTGCTGTCCGGAGAGACAGGGGATACTATGGCTACACCTTC. It yields the protein CSAVRRDRGYYGYTF.

The chain employs TRBV7-2 and TRBJ2-1; TRBD1 aligns across 9 bases. TRBJ2-7 matches the DNA end more closely, so the J call is doubtful. From germline, CDR1 is SGHTA and CDR2 FQGNSA. The CDR3 contains 15 residues. CDR3 DNA: TGTGCCAGTAGCAGACAGGGGGACTCCTCCTACGAGCAGTACTTC. Translation gives CASSRQGDSSYEQYF.

This clonotype has a handful of counts. The chain couples TRBV6-6 to TRBJ1-1; D is ambiguous. Trimming removed 3 bases at V and 0 bases at J, with 8 bases between. Germline loops: CDR1 MNHNY, CDR2 SVGAGI (reference sequence). This CDR3 has 14 residues. CDR3 DNA: TGTGCCAGCAGTTATACCAGGTTGAACACTGAAGCTTTCTTT. Protein product: CASSYTRLNTEAFF.

The CDR3 region has the DNA TGCGCCAGCAGCCAAGATGTGACAGTACCCTATAATTCACCCCTCCACTTT. Protein: CASSQDVTVPYNSPLHF. The chain links TRBV4-1 to TRBJ1-6; the D gene is possibly TRBD1 (5 bases). The CDR3 runs 17 residues. CDR1 and CDR2 from the germline V gene are MGHRA and YSYEKL. Trimming left V 0 bases short and J 2 bases short, with 11 bases between.

The V gene is TRBV28, the J gene TRBJ2-7, with D perhaps TRBD2 (5 bases). This CDR3 is built from 14 residues. The germline V gene has CDR1 MDHEN and CDR2 SYDVKM. V shed 3 bases and J shed 0 bases, with 9 bases lying between them. The CDR3 reads CASSFASGSYEQYF. CDR3 bases: TGTGCCAGCAGTTTTGCCAGCGGCTCCTACGAGCAGTACTTC.